This TCR beta chain was profiled in a study of blood T cell repertoires in COVID-19. Study-wide context: T cells, B-cell-depleted T cells, or PBMCs provided the cDNA or gDNA that served as material.

The assay was immunoSEQ multiplex PCR, and TCRdb's table has in-frame clones only and misses some. The data contain approximately 190,000 clones, almost 85% of them singletons. In its sample, this clone was seen a few times. Germline values: CDR1 SGHKS, CDR2 YYEKEE (reference sequence). The CDR3 runs 15 residues. Trimming removed 5 bases from V and 7 bases from J; junction bases left unmatched: 10. Sample: peripheral blood. This TCR derives from a woman in her 70s with active or convalescent COVID-19. The rearrangement uses TRBV5-5 and TRBJ1-4; 8 nucleotides match TRBD1. CDR3 sequence: CASRFTGTGGEKLFF. As DNA, the CDR3 is TGTGCCAGCAGGTTTACCGGGACAGGCGGTGAAAAACTGTTTTTT.